These 25 T cell receptor beta chains originate from one sample sequenced in a study of cytomegalovirus exposure and HLA in healthy donors. Use of 60 Vbeta and 13 Jbeta primers characterized the PCR. This table comes from immunoSEQ multiplex PCR, and its TCRdb copy is limited to in-frame clones, with some not included. Altogether around 200,000 clones are present, around 74% being singletons, with the ten largest covering roughly 3%. What was sequenced was PBMCs. These receptors originate from a female donor in good health and CMV-seronegative.

The chain uses TRBV7-6 and TRBJ2-1; TRBD2 agrees at 11 bases. CDR1 is SGHVS and CDR2 is FNYEAQ in the germline V gene. V lost 1 base to trimming and J lost 0 bases; unmatched junction nucleotides: 5. This CDR3 spans 18 amino acids. CDR3 DNA sequence: TGTGCCAGCAGCTTAGAACTAGCGGGGGACTTCTCCTACAATGAGCAGTTCTTC. This encodes CASSLELAGDFSYNEQFF.

A few counts support this clone. Written as DNA, the CDR3 is TGTGCCAGCAGCCCCCTGACTAGCGGGGTCACAGATACGCAGTATTTT. Translated: CASSPLTSGVTDTQYF. This chain connects TRBV13 to TRBJ2-3; 11 nucleotides match TRBD2. With V trimmed by 5 bases and J by 2 bases, 6 bases remained unmatched. The CDR3 loop spans 16 amino acids. The germline CDR1 and CDR2 sequences are PRHDT and FYEKMQ (reference sequence). The full variable domain, with the rest looked up from reference TRBV13 and TRBJ2-3, is AAGVIQSPRHLIKEKRETATLKCYPIPRHDTVYWYQQGPGQDPQFLISFYEKMQSDKGSIPDRFSAQQFSDYHSELNMSSLELGDSALYFCASSPLTSGVTDTQYFGPGTRLTVL.

The chain has TRBV11-2 and TRBJ1-1, with D perhaps TRBD1 (6 bases). Trimming removed 5 bases from V and 5 bases from J, with 18 bases in between. The CDR3 consists of 15 residues. Germline V CDR1 and CDR2: SGHAT, FQNNGV. In DNA, the CDR3 is TGTGCCAGCAGCGGACAACAGGGATTGAGGACTGAAGCTTTCTTT. Protein: CASSGQQGLRTEAFF.

This chain uses TRBV7-2 with TRBJ2-2, with D perhaps matching TRBD1 (6 bases). The CDR3 covers 15 residues. V was shortened by 5 bases and J by 7 bases, with 17 bases between the two germline ends. Germline CDR1 reads SGHTA; CDR2 reads FQGNSA. CDR3 protein: CASSLLTGMIGELFF. The CDR3 bases are TGTGCCAGCAGCCTTTTAACAGGGATGATCGGGGAGCTGTTTTTT.

As for this clone: Compared with germline, one end of the junction differs, possibly owing to a read error. This chain connects TRBV7-7 to TRBJ1-5; D not certain. There are 16 residues in the CDR3. The germline gives CDR1 SSHAT, CDR2 FNYEAQ (reference sequence). The CDR3 DNA is TGTGCTAGCAGCTCGCGGGCCAATTTGATTAGTCAGCCCCAGCATTTT. It is translated as CASSSRANLISQPQHF.

In this sample, this clone turned up once. The chain has TRBV10-2 and TRBJ1-3; maybe TRBD1 (5 bases). V was pared by 6 bases and J by 3 bases, with 18 bases between. Germline V gives CDR1 WSHSY, CDR2 SAAADI. The CDR3 runs 16 residues. In DNA form, the CDR3 reads TGCGCCAGCAGACCGACCTGGGGAGGGGATGGAAACACCATATATTTT. Translating gives CASRPTWGGDGNTIYF.

The chain couples TRBV5-1 to TRBJ2-1; 7 nucleotides agree with TRBD2. Germline trimming cut 0 bases from V and 6 bases from J; bases unmatched to any gene: 12. The CDR3 is 17 amino acids. The germline CDR1 and CDR2 sequences are SGHRS and YFSETQ. Here the CDR3 DNA reads TGCGCCAGCAGCTTGGGTTTTTCTGCGGGAGTTGGCAATGAGCAGTTCTTC. Amino acids: CASSLGFSAGVGNEQFF. The full variable domain, with the rest looked up from reference TRBV5-1 and TRBJ2-1, is KAGVTQTPRYLIKTRGQQVTLSCSPISGHRSVSWYQQTPGQGLQFLFEYFSETQRNKGNFPGRFSGRQFSNSRSEMNVSTLELGDSALYLCASSLGFSAGVGNEQFFGPGTRLTVL.

Regarding this clone: Other DNA sequences in this specimen translate into the identical CDR3. DNA of the CDR3: TGTGCCAGCAGTCTCAGACAGGGGTTCACTGAAGCTTTCTTT. Its translation is CASSLRQGFTEAFF. The chain recombines TRBV6-5 with TRBJ1-1; 8 bases align to TRBD1. Looked up from germline, CDR1 is MNHEY and CDR2 is SVGAGI. V lost 5 bases and J lost 4; bases outside the gene matches: 6. The CDR3 runs to 14 residues.

This clone was counted a single time. The rearrangement uses TRBV21-1 and TRBJ2-7; the table's TRBD1 call for D was not verified on the DNA. TRBV21-1 is designated a pseudogene. The CDR3 covers 16 residues. The CDR3 spells CASSKAGDSYSYEQYF. CDR3 DNA sequence: TGTGCCAGCAGCAAAGCGGGGGACAGCTACTCCTACGAGCAGTACTTC.

The V and J genes are TRBV6-5 and TRBJ2-7; D perhaps matches TRBD1 (5 bases). V gave up 3 bases and J gave up 5 bases, with 14 bases separating them. The CDR3 extends over 14 amino acids. Germline CDR1 is MNHEY and CDR2 is SVGAGI. The CDR3 DNA reads as TGTGCCAGCAGTTATGGCGCAGGGTGGGACGAGCAGTACTTC. Protein product: CASSYGAGWDEQYF.

The chain couples TRBV14 to TRBJ1-6; D call uncertain. Germline V gene lookup returns CDR1 SGHDN and CDR2 FVKESK. The germline V and J ends were trimmed by 4 bases and 15 bases, with 16 bases remaining between them. CDR3 length: 13 residues. The DNA of the CDR3 is TGTGCCAGCAGCCTTGGAGCGGACCCTAACCTCCACTTT. Protein product: CASSLGADPNLHF. The entire variable domain, with the rest obtained from reference TRBV14 and TRBJ1-6, is as follows: EAGVTQFPSHSVIEKGQTVTLRCDPISGHDNLYWYRRVMGKEIKFLLHFVKESKQDESGMPNNRFLAERTGGTYSTLKVQPAELEDSGVYFCASSLGADPNLHFGNGTRLTVT.

The chain employs TRBV19 and TRBJ1-3; TRBD1 aligns across 7 bases. Germline trimming cut 4 bases from V and 0 bases from J; bases unmatched to any gene: 3. Germline V gene sequence: CDR1 LNHDA, CDR2 SQIVND (reference sequence). The CDR3 sequence is 15 residues long. CDR3: CASSTDRNSGNTIYF. The CDR3 bases are TGTGCCAGTAGTACGGACAGGAACTCTGGAAACACCATATATTTT.

This chain uses TRBV29-1 with TRBJ1-2, with D possibly TRBD1 on 6 matching bases. This CDR3 comprises 13 residues. V lost 6 bases, J lost 0 bases, and 11 bases lay in between. Germline CDR1 reads SQVTM; CDR2 reads ANQGSEA. This CDR3 is CSVRGITNYGYTF. The CDR3 DNA reads TGCAGCGTGAGGGGGATAACTAACTATGGCTACACCTTC.

J is TRBJ2-7 and V is TRBV7-2, with D tentatively TRBD2 (5 bases). Per germline, CDR1 SGHTA and CDR2 FQGNSA. CDR3 length: 12 residues. V lost 5 bases and J lost 3, with 8 bases in between. CDR3 amino acids: CASSPSGYEQYF. Here the CDR3 DNA reads TGTGCCAGCAGCCCCAGCGGCTACGAGCAGTACTTC.

The chain uses TRBV11-2 and TRBJ1-1, with D possibly matching TRBD1 (6 bases). V lost 5 bases, J lost 4 bases, and 14 bases lay in between. Germline CDR1 SGHAT, CDR2 FQNNGV. The CDR3 has 14 amino acids. CDR3 in amino acids: CASSPGERATEAFF. The CDR3 nucleotides read TGTGCCAGCAGCCCAGGGGAGCGCGCCACTGAAGCTTTCTTT. Full variable domain (missing parts from reference TRBV11-2 and TRBJ1-1): EAGVAQSPRYKIIEKRQSVAFWCNPISGHATLYWYQQILGQGPKLLIQFQNNGVVDDSQLPKDRFSAERLKGVDSTLKIQPAKLEDSAVYLCASSPGERATEAFFGQGTRLTVV.

The rearrangement links TRBV9 to TRBJ2-5; 9 bases agree with TRBD2. V was clipped by 3 bases and J by 5 bases; unmatched bases: 5. The CDR3 length is 14 residues. CDR1 is SGDLS and CDR2 is YYNGEE in the germline V gene. The CDR3, as DNA: TGTGCCAGCAGCGGCGCGGGGGGGGAGGAGACCCAGTACTTC. This translates into CASSGAGGEETQYF.

This clone has more than one count but fewer than ten. V is TRBV4-1 and J is TRBJ1-2; D is unclear. Germline CDR1 is MGHRA and CDR2 is YSYEKL. The CDR3 runs 14 residues. Between the trimmed V and J ends, which lost 0 bases and 3 bases, there was a span of 8 bases. The CDR3 DNA reads TGCGCCAGCAGCCAAGATCCCACTGACTATGGCTACACCTTC. Translated, it gives CASSQDPTDYGYTF.

The CDR3 DNA is TGTGCCAGCATTCGGGGCCAGGGGGCTTACGAGCAGTACTTC. Amino acid sequence: CASIRGQGAYEQYF. The chain uses TRBV6-5 and TRBJ2-7; 8 bases agree with TRBD1. Per the germline V gene, CDR1 is MNHEY and CDR2 is SVGAGI. There are 14 residues in the CDR3. V shed 7 bases, J shed 4 bases, and the junction held 9 bases outside the gene matches.

To note about this clone: Within the sample, other DNA sequences also encode this same CDR3. The V gene is TRBV9, the J gene TRBJ2-5; 11 nucleotides line up with TRBD2. Germline V gene data show CDR1 as SGDLS and CDR2 as YYNGEE. CDR3 length equals 15 residues. V trimming: 2 bases; J trimming: 2 bases; junction bases outside the gene matches: 2. CDR3 in DNA: TGTGCCAGCAGCGTGACTAGCGGGGTGCAAGAGACCCAGTACTTC. Encoded protein: CASSVTSGVQETQYF.

The chain carries TRBV7-6 and TRBJ2-1; TRBD2 matches at 7 bases. Trimming took 4 bases from V and 3 from J; bases not matched to a gene: 6. CDR3 length equals 15 residues. The germline gives CDR1 SGHVS, CDR2 FNYEAQ. Written as DNA, the CDR3 is TGTGCCAGCAGCTACAGACTAGCCCGCTACAATGAGCAGTTCTTC. Its protein product is CASSYRLARYNEQFF. The entire variable domain, with the rest obtained from reference TRBV7-6 and TRBJ2-1, is as follows: GAGVSQSPRYKVTKRGQDVALRCDPISGHVSLYWYRQALGQGPEFLTYFNYEAQQDKSGLPNDRFSAERPEGSISTLTIQRTEQRDSAMYRCASSYRLARYNEQFFGPGTRLTVL.

This clone appeared once. The chain carries TRBV7-9 and TRBJ2-1; 9 positions match TRBD1. The CDR3 has 16 amino acids. V lost 1 base to trimming and J lost 5 bases; unmatched junction nucleotides: 6. Per the germline V gene, CDR1 is SEHNR and CDR2 is FQNEAQ (reference sequence). The chain's CDR3 is CASSLGGGQGHNEQFF. The CDR3 coding sequence is TGTGCCAGCAGCTTAGGGGGGGGACAGGGCCACAATGAGCAGTTCTTC.

CDR3 nucleotides: TGTGCCTGGAGTGTTCGTATGGGGGCCCTTGAAGCTTTCTTT. This sequence encodes CAWSVRMGALEAFF. The chain couples TRBV30 to TRBJ1-1; D might be TRBD1 (6 bases). The V gene's germline CDR1 is GTSNPN and CDR2 SVGIG (reference sequence). Trimming took 0 bases from V and 7 from J, leaving 15 bases between them. The CDR3 consists of 14 residues.

This chain links TRBV15 with TRBJ2-1, with D possibly TRBD2 on 6 matching bases. Trimming removed 1 base from V and 2 bases from J, with 9 bases in between. The V gene's germline CDR1 is LNHNV and CDR2 YYDKDF (reference sequence). The CDR3 consists of 15 residues. The CDR3 sequence is CATSRAAGTYNEQFF. CDR3 nucleotide sequence: TGTGCCACCAGCAGAGCGGCGGGGACCTACAATGAGCAGTTCTTC.

The chain combines TRBV4-3 with TRBJ2-2, with 10 bases that match TRBD2. The J segment lost 1 base and the V segment lost 4 bases, leaving 3 bases of the junction unmatched. The CDR3 loop spans 16 amino acids. Germline CDR1 and CDR2: LGHNA and YSLEER. The CDR3 spells CASSPRLAGNTGELFF. The CDR3 coding sequence is TGCGCCAGCAGCCCTAGACTAGCGGGGAACACCGGGGAGCTGTTTTTT.

This clone has only a few counts. This chain uses TRBV2 with TRBJ2-1; TRBD1 is a possible D gene (6 bases). Germline V CDR1 and CDR2: SNHLY, FYNNEI. V gave up 6 bases and J gave up 0 bases, with 9 bases separating them. CDR3 length: 14 residues. CDR3 DNA: TGTGCCAGCAGGGACAGAAGCTCCTACAATGAGCAGTTCTTC. Its protein product is CASRDRSSYNEQFF. The complete variable domain, with remaining parts taken from reference TRBV2 and TRBJ2-1, reads EPEVTQTPSHQVTQMGQEVILRCVPISNHLYFYWYRQILGQKVEFLVSFYNNEISEKSEIFDDQFSVERPDGSNFTLKIRSTKLEDSAMYFCASRDRSSYNEQFFGPGTRLTVL.